A selection of T cell receptor beta chains follows, all from one sample in a study of metastatic and nonmetastatic thyroid tumors. TCRdb recomputed clones from the PCR reads via MiXCR. The table records some 20,000 clones, more than 35% of them present only once. Specimen: tumor tissue. The receptors here all came from a female donor with papillary thyroid cancer or a benign thyroid nodule (not recorded which). Some clones in this sample may be carry-over from other donors' samples. The CDR3 runs from the conserved cysteine through the conserved F or W. The D gene is left open where the match is weak. A row's size may be missing; if present it is once, few, many or a size class.

V gene	D gene	clone size	J gene	CDR3 DNA	CDR3 protein
TRBV5-1	NA	NA	TRBJ2-7	TGCGCCAGCAGCTTGGCGGGATCAAGTCTCTCCGAGCAGTACTTC	CASSLAGSSLSEQYF
TRBV18	NA	medium-sized	TRBJ2-1	TGTGCCAGCTCACCGGGAGCGAGGGGTTACAATGAGCAGTTCTTC	CASSPGARGYNEQFF
TRBV6-2/TRBV6-3	NA	few	TRBJ2-7	TGTGCCAGCAGTTACTTACGAGGGCGGGATAACTCCTACGAGCAGTACTTC	CASSYLRGRDNSYEQYF
TRBV27	NA	NA	TRBJ2-1	TGTGCCAGCACCCGACTATCGGGGAATGAGCAGTTCTTC	CASTRLSGNEQFF
TRBV11-3	NA	NA	TRBJ1-6	TGTGCCAGCAGCGGCGGACTGGGATGGAATTCACCCCTCCACTTT	CASSGGLGWNSPLHF
TRBV20-1	NA	NA	TRBJ2-1	TGCAGTGCAACCGGGACGCGAGACAATGAGCAGTTCTTC	CSATGTRDNEQFF
TRBV10-3	TRBD1	few	TRBJ1-2	TGTGCCATCAGTGACCCCGGACAGGGCTTTGGTGGCTACACCTTC	CAISDPGQGFGGYTF
TRBV20-1	NA	NA	TRBJ1-2	TGCAGTGCTAGATTGTCGCTTGTAGGTGGCTACACCTTC	CSARLSLVGGYTF
TRBV24-1	NA	few	TRBJ1-2	TGTGCCACCAGTGATTTAGGGGGGGACTATGGCTACACCTTC	CATSDLGGDYGYTF
TRBV11-2	TRBD1	NA	TRBJ1-1	TGTGCCAGCAGCTTAGAGCCAGGGGGGTGGAACACTGAAGCTTTCTTT	CASSLEPGGWNTEAFF
TRBV7-7	TRBD1	NA	TRBJ2-1	TGTGCTAGCAGCGCGACAGGGGCCTACAATGAGCAGTTCTTC	CASSATGAYNEQFF
TRBV12-3/TRBV12-4	TRBD1	few	TRBJ1-2	TGTGCCAGCAGCGGACAGGGGTATGGCTACACCTTC	CASSGQGYGYTF
TRBV27	NA	NA	TRBJ1-6	TGTGCCAGCACCACCCGGCCCCCCGATAATTCACCCCTCCACTTT	CASTTRPPDNSPLHF
TRBV2	TRBD1	few	TRBJ1-5	TGTGCCAGCAGTACAGGGGGAGCGAGCAATCAGCCCCAGCATTTT	CASSTGGASNQPQHF
TRBV27	NA	few	TRBJ2-1	TGTGCCAGCAGTTGGGCTAGCGGACAGAGAAAGACCTACAATGAGCAGTTCTTC	CASSWASGQRKTYNEQFF
TRBV6-2/TRBV6-3	NA	NA	TRBJ1-2	TGTGCCACCCTGGGGCAGCGCTATAACTATGGCTACACCTTC	CATLGQRYNYGYTF
TRBV6-1	NA	few	TRBJ1-1	TGTGCCAGCAGTCCAGATCGGCGAACTGAAGCTTTCTTT	CASSPDRRTEAFF
TRBV4-1	TRBD1	NA	TRBJ2-7	TGCGCCAGCAGCCAAGACCGGGACAGCAAGGCCTACGAGCAGTACTTC	CASSQDRDSKAYEQYF
TRBV7-3	NA	NA	TRBJ2-3	TGTGCCAGCAGCCCACGGGACCCCACAGATACGCAGTATTTT	CASSPRDPTDTQYF
TRBV19	NA	NA	TRBJ1-2	TGTGCCAGTAGTATTGGGGCGGGGTATGGCTACACCTTC	CASSIGAGYGYTF
TRBV19	NA	NA	TRBJ2-7	TGTGCCAGTAGTACCTCCGACGGGTGGGGCTCCGAGCAGTACTTC	CASSTSDGWGSEQYF
TRBV4-1	TRBD2	NA	TRBJ2-7	TGCGCCAGCAGCCAGGGACTAGCGGTCTACGAGCAGTACTTC	CASSQGLAVYEQYF
TRBV19	NA	many	TRBJ2-3	TGTGCCACCAGTAGGGGGTTGGCAGATACGCAGTATTTT	CATSRGLADTQYF
TRBV6-2/TRBV6-3	NA	NA	TRBJ2-3	TGTGCCAGCAGTTACTCGGGGGGAGGAACGCAGTATTTT	CASSYSGGGTQYF
TRBV19	NA	few	TRBJ2-7	TGTGCCAGTAGTGTGGACAGCGGAAGCTCCTACGAGCAGTACTTC	CASSVDSGSSYEQYF